Shown below are 30 T cell receptor beta chains from a single sample sequenced in a study of radiotherapy plus CTLA-4 blockade in lung cancer. Sequencing used immunoSEQ multiplex PCR; TCRdb keeps in-frame clones, though not all of them. The table has 70,000 to 100,000 clones, around 86% seen once. Here the sequenced sample was peripheral blood, taken from a patient treated with radiotherapy plus ipilimumab. The receptors originated from a human donor with non-small cell lung cancer who had a partial response to radiotherapy plus ipilimumab.

The chain couples TRBV6-6 to TRBJ1-2; 7 bases agree with TRBD1. J lost 4 bases, V lost 5 bases, and 7 bases had no gene match. The CDR3 runs to 14 residues. CDR1 and CDR2 (germline): MNHNY, SVGAGI (reference sequence). CDR3 region: CASSQDRVSYGYTF. The CDR3 bases are TGTGCCAGCAGTCAAGACAGGGTGAGCTATGGCTACACCTTC.

The chain is built from TRBV6-6 and TRBJ1-1; D unclear. The CDR3 has 13 residues. Germline loops: CDR1 MNHNY, CDR2 SVGAGI (reference sequence). Deletions cut 8 bases from V and 4 bases from J, with 14 bases between. Written as DNA, the CDR3 is TGTGCCAGCTACTATCTAGAGGGCACTGAAGCTTTCTTT. Its translation: CASYYLEGTEAFF.

J is TRBJ1-4 and V is TRBV4-1; D may be TRBD1 (6 bases). Trimming removed 4 bases at V and 15 bases at J, with 15 bases between. The CDR3 contains 12 residues. Germline assignment: CDR1 MGHRA and CDR2 YSYEKL. CDR3 nucleotide sequence: TGCGCCAGCAGCCCAGGACAGCCCTCGGTGTTTTTT. As protein: CASSPGQPSVFF.

J is TRBJ1-6 and V is TRBV4-2; D is perhaps TRBD1 (6 bases). The ends were cut back, 6 bases at V and 2 bases at J, with 11 bases in the middle. The CDR3 runs to 15 residues. Germline lookup yields CDR1 LGHNA and CDR2 YNFKEQ. The CDR3 sequence: CASSDGQTYNSPLHF. Here the CDR3 DNA reads TGTGCCAGCAGTGACGGACAGACCTATAATTCACCCCTCCACTTT.

The rearrangement links TRBV28 to TRBJ2-5, with D unclear. The CDR3 runs 12 residues. The V gene lost 6 bases and the J gene lost 5 bases, with 10 bases spanning the gap. Per the germline V gene, CDR1 is MDHEN and CDR2 is SYDVKM. The CDR3 sequence: CASRRVLETQYF. As DNA, the CDR3 is TGTGCCAGCAGACGGGTTTTGGAGACCCAGTACTTC. Together with reference TRBV28 and TRBJ2-5, the CDR3 gives the full variable domain: DVKVTQSSRYLVKRTGEKVFLECVQDMDHENMFWYRQDPGLGLRLIYFSYDVKMKEKGDIPEGYSVSREKKERFSLILESASTNQTSMYLCASRRVLETQYFGPGTRLLVL.

The V call is TRBV19, the J call TRBJ2-3; tentatively, D is TRBD1 (5 bases). Germline-derived CDR1 and CDR2 are LNHDA and SQIVND (reference sequence). This CDR3 has 12 residues. V gave up 5 bases and J gave up 5 bases, with 8 bases separating them. The CDR3 DNA reads TGTGCCAGTAGTTGGGGCAAAGATACGCAGTATTTT. This sequence encodes CASSWGKDTQYF.

The chain is built from TRBV27 and TRBJ1-3; D is unclear. V was pared by 5 bases and J by 0 bases, with 14 bases between. The CDR3 is 16 residues long. The germline gives CDR1 MNHEY, CDR2 SMNVEV (reference sequence). The CDR3 region is CASSPTFGVSGNTIYF. As DNA, the CDR3 is TGTGCCAGCAGTCCCACCTTCGGGGTCTCTGGAAACACCATATATTTT.

The V call is TRBV4-1, the J call TRBJ1-5; D is possibly TRBD1 (6 bases). The CDR3 is made up of 15 amino acids. The V gene's germline CDR1 is MGHRA and CDR2 YSYEKL. V was shortened by 4 bases and J by 0 bases, with 10 bases between the two germline ends. CDR3 sequence: CASSPTDSSNQPQHF. In DNA form, the CDR3 reads TGCGCCAGCAGCCCGACGGACAGTAGCAATCAGCCCCAGCATTTT.

V gene TRBV29-1 combines with J gene TRBJ1-1, with a tentative D call TRBD1 (5 bases). Germline lookup yields CDR1 SQVTM and CDR2 ANQGSEA. This CDR3 is built from 12 residues. The V end lost 3 bases, the J end lost 4 bases, and 9 bases lay between the germline ends. The CDR3 sequence is CSVDTGGTEAFF. CDR3 DNA: TGCAGCGTTGATACGGGGGGCACTGAAGCTTTCTTT.

In this sample, this clone turned up once. V is TRBV28 and J is TRBJ1-5; TRBD1 might be the D (5 bases). The V and J ends lost 5 bases and 3 bases respectively, with 17 bases between them. CDR3 length equals 16 residues. CDR1 is MDHEN and CDR2 is SYDVKM in the germline V gene. In DNA, the CDR3 is TGTGCCAGCAGTCCTTCGTTACTGGGGCCCAATCAGCCCCAGCATTTT. It yields the protein CASSPSLLGPNQPQHF.

The rearrangement uses TRBV30 and TRBJ1-5, with 7 bases fitting TRBD1. V shed 2 bases, J shed 4 bases, and the junction held 11 bases outside the gene matches. The CDR3 sequence is 16 residues long. Germline V CDR1 and CDR2: GTSNPN, SVGIG (reference sequence). CDR3 in amino acids: CAWSPPGGQRNQPQHF. In DNA, the CDR3 is TGTGCCTGGAGTCCCCCTGGGGGACAGCGAAATCAGCCCCAGCATTTT. The complete variable domain, with remaining parts taken from reference TRBV30 and TRBJ1-5, reads SQTIHQWPATLVQPVGSPLSLECTVEGTSNPNLYWYRQAAGRGLQLLFYSVGIGQISSEVPQNLSASRPQDRQFILSSKKLLLSDSGFYLCAWSPPGGQRNQPQHFGDGTRLSIL.

The rearrangement links TRBV2 to TRBJ1-2; D is unresolved. Per germline, CDR1 SNHLY and CDR2 FYNNEI. The length of the CDR3 is 13 residues. Trimming removed 2 bases at V and 4 bases at J, with 8 bases between. The CDR3 coding sequence is TGTGCCAGCAGTGAACACCCTAGCTATGGCTACACCTTC. Encoded protein: CASSEHPSYGYTF.

J is TRBJ1-1 and V is TRBV30; D remains unclear. The CDR3 runs to 13 residues. V was cut by 2 bases and J by 1 base, with 8 bases left in between. Germline V gives CDR1 GTSNPN, CDR2 SVGIG (reference sequence). CDR3 in amino acids: CAWSRTRNTEAFF. CDR3 DNA: TGTGCCTGGAGTCGTACACGGAACACTGAAGCTTTCTTT.

V and J are TRBV14 and TRBJ1-1, with 9 bases matching TRBD1. This CDR3 has 14 residues. V lost 6 bases, J lost 6 bases, and 8 bases stayed unmatched. CDR1 is SGHDN and CDR2 is FVKESK in the germline V gene. The CDR3 coding sequence is TGTGCCAGCAGACCCCCCGGGACAGGGCCTGAAGCTTTCTTT. Translated, it gives CASRPPGTGPEAFF.

This chain uses TRBV9 with TRBJ2-3, with TRBD2 identical over 8 bases. The germline CDR1 and CDR2 sequences are SGDLS and YYNGEE. The CDR3 covers 13 residues. With 3 bases clipped from V and 4 bases from J, the junction kept 1 base outside the gene matches. The CDR3: CASSAGGADTQYF. The CDR3 DNA is TGTGCCAGCAGCGCCGGGGGGGCAGATACGCAGTATTTT. The full variable domain, its missing parts supplied by reference TRBV9 and TRBJ2-3, is DSGVTQTPKHLITATGQRVTLRCSPRSGDLSVYWYQQSLDQGLQFLIQYYNGEERAKGNILERFSAQQFPDLHSELNLSSLELGDSALYFCASSAGGADTQYFGPGTRLTVL.

The genes are TRBV6-5 and TRBJ2-7; 7 bases match TRBD2. The CDR3 is 13 amino acids. Trimming cost V 6 bases and J 4 bases; bases outside gene matches: 6. Germline lookup yields CDR1 MNHEY and CDR2 SVGAGI. CDR3 amino acids: CASSRGETYEQYF. The CDR3 region has the DNA TGTGCCAGCAGCCGGGGGGAAACTTACGAGCAGTACTTC.

V usage is TRBV27 and J usage is TRBJ2-1; tentative D call: TRBD1 (6 bases). Germline V gene sequence: CDR1 MNHEY, CDR2 SMNVEV (reference sequence). The CDR3 extends over 16 amino acids. The ends were cut back, 3 bases at V and 3 bases at J, with 15 bases in the middle. The CDR3 here is CASSFVGTLVYNEQFF. Here the CDR3 DNA reads TGTGCCAGCAGTTTTGTGGGGACACTAGTCTACAATGAGCAGTTCTTC.

The gene calls are TRBV9 and TRBJ2-3; perhaps TRBD2 as D (6 bases). The ends were cut back, 4 bases at V and 14 bases at J, with 23 bases in the middle. Germline CDR1 reads SGDLS; CDR2 reads YYNGEE. This CDR3 is 14 amino acids long. The CDR3 loop is CASSSSPEGYTLYF. The CDR3 DNA is TGTGCCAGCAGCTCAAGCCCGGAGGGATATACGTTGTATTTT.

The rearrangement uses TRBV5-1 and TRBJ1-4, with D possibly matching TRBD1 (6 bases). Germline-derived CDR1 and CDR2 are SGHRS and YFSETQ. Trimming removed 4 bases from V and 2 bases from J, with 12 bases in between. The CDR3 loop spans 15 amino acids. The CDR3 here is CASSLTGPTNEKLFF. As DNA, the CDR3 is TGCGCCAGCAGCCTTACAGGGCCGACTAATGAAAAACTGTTTTTT.

V gene TRBV28 combines with J gene TRBJ2-4, with D tentatively TRBD2 (6 bases). The CDR3 is made up of 15 amino acids. CDR1 and CDR2 from the germline V gene are MDHEN and SYDVKM. Deletions cut 3 bases from V and 0 bases from J, with 9 bases between. CDR3 in amino acids: CASSFRGLAKNIQYF. Written as DNA, the CDR3 is TGTGCCAGCAGTTTTCGGGGGTTAGCCAAAAACATTCAGTACTTC.

The chain has TRBV28 and TRBJ2-7; perhaps TRBD2 as D (7 bases). The CDR3 loop spans 17 amino acids. Germline values: CDR1 MDHEN, CDR2 SYDVKM. The germline V and J ends were trimmed by 3 bases and 7 bases, with 25 bases remaining between them. CDR3 sequence reads: CASSFLGGPRGRLEQYV. Here the CDR3 DNA reads TGTGCCAGCAGTTTTCTGGGGGGGCCCCGAGGCCGATTGGAGCAGTACGTC.

The chain links TRBV28 to TRBJ1-2; 7 bases line up with TRBD1. Germline CDR1 MDHEN, CDR2 SYDVKM. The CDR3 has 14 amino acids. V dropped 6 bases and J dropped 3; count of bases not matched to a gene: 7. The CDR3 nucleotides read TGTGCCAGCAGCTCAGGGGGTGGGGACTATGGCTACACCTTC. Protein: CASSSGGGDYGYTF.

This chain connects TRBV19 to TRBJ2-4; TRBD1 might be the D (6 bases). CDR1 and CDR2 from the germline V gene are LNHDA and SQIVND (reference sequence). V lost 0 bases and J 0 bases, leaving 15 bases between the germline ends. The CDR3 is made up of 18 amino acids. CDR3 amino acids: CASSIDHRQVGAKNIQYF. CDR3 nucleotides: TGTGCCAGTAGTATAGACCACAGACAGGTCGGAGCCAAAAACATTCAGTACTTC.

The chain employs TRBV6-1 and TRBJ2-2; 7 nucleotides match TRBD1. The CDR3 is made up of 15 amino acids. Germline V gives CDR1 MNHNS, CDR2 SASEGT. The V segment lost 1 base and the J segment 3 bases; nucleotides outside the gene matches: 2. CDR3 sequence: CASSEGGTDTGELFF. The DNA for the CDR3 is TGTGCCAGCAGTGAAGGGGGGACAGACACCGGGGAGCTGTTTTTT.

V is TRBV4-2 and J is TRBJ1-6; 9 bases are a match to TRBD1. The CDR3 contains 17 residues. The germline V gene has CDR1 LGHNA and CDR2 YNFKEQ. V lost 0 bases to trimming and J lost 14 bases; unmatched junction nucleotides: 14. CDR3: CASSQDPPTGGLPTLHF. DNA for the CDR3: TGTGCCAGCAGCCAAGACCCCCCCACAGGGGGCCTACCCACCCTCCACTTT.

This rearrangement joins TRBV6-1 to TRBJ1-2; D is possibly TRBD1 (6 bases). CDR1 and CDR2 from the germline V gene are MNHNS and SASEGT. V was shortened by 3 bases and J by 8 bases, with 16 bases between the two germline ends. There are 14 residues in the CDR3. The CDR3 region is CASSDFGQIMGYTF. The CDR3 bases are TGTGCCAGCAGTGATTTCGGACAGATTATGGGCTACACCTTC.

The J gene is TRBJ2-7, the V gene TRBV19; the D is unclear. The CDR3 covers 11 residues. V lost 3 bases to trimming and J lost 5 bases, with 5 bases between them. The germline CDR1 and CDR2 sequences are LNHDA and SQIVND (reference sequence). This CDR3 reads CASSIRHEQYF. The DNA of the CDR3 is TGTGCCAGTAGTATCAGGCACGAGCAGTACTTC.

The sample holds one count of this clone. V and J are TRBV2 and TRBJ2-7, with TRBD1 as a possible D gene (6 bases). V was clipped by 2 bases and J by 3 bases, with 11 bases between them. In germline, CDR1 is SNHLY, CDR2 FYNNEI. The CDR3 totals 14 residues. Here the CDR3 reads CASSERTDIYEQYF. CDR3 nucleotide sequence: TGTGCCAGCAGTGAAAGGACAGATATCTACGAGCAGTACTTC.

Comments on this clone: Within the sample, other DNA sequences also encode this same CDR3. The chain carries TRBV7-2 and TRBJ2-7, with 9 bases matching TRBD2. The CDR3 is 16 residues long. The V segment lost 0 bases and the J segment 3 bases; nucleotides outside the gene matches: 6. The germline V gene encodes CDR1 SGHTA and CDR2 FQGNSA. The CDR3 bases are TGTGCCAGCAGCTTAGCCTCTAGCGGGGCACGCTACGAGCAGTACTTC. It yields the protein CASSLASSGARYEQYF.

The rearrangement joins TRBV4-1 to TRBJ2-5; TRBD1 matches 9 bases. This CDR3 is built from 17 residues. Germline CDR1 reads MGHRA; CDR2 reads YSYEKL. The junction had 9 bases not matched to a gene; V was cut back by 0 bases and J by 4 bases. The CDR3: CASSQDSRTGVRETQYF. The CDR3 DNA is TGCGCCAGCAGCCAAGATAGCAGGACAGGGGTACGAGAGACCCAGTACTTC.